Included here is one T cell receptor beta chain sequence, with context. V was shortened by 4 bases and J by 0 bases, with 6 bases between the two germline ends. The CDR3 length is 13 residues. Germline lookup yields CDR1 MNHEY and CDR2 SMNVEV (reference sequence). These data come from a study of T cell responses to AZD1222 COVID-19 vaccine. Produced via immunoSEQ multiplex PCR; TCRdb's table is partial and in-frame only. The sample lists 180,000 or so clones, approximately 90% occurring once. Sequencing was performed on peripheral blood, taken 28 days after the second AZD1222 dose. The receptor's source is an adult who received the AZD1222 COVID-19 vaccine. This sequence joins TRBV27 and TRBJ1-2; weak D call: TRBD1 (6 bases). The CDR3 region has the DNA TGTGCCAGCAGTTGGACAGCTAACTATGGCTACACCTTC. Protein sequence: CASSWTANYGYTF.